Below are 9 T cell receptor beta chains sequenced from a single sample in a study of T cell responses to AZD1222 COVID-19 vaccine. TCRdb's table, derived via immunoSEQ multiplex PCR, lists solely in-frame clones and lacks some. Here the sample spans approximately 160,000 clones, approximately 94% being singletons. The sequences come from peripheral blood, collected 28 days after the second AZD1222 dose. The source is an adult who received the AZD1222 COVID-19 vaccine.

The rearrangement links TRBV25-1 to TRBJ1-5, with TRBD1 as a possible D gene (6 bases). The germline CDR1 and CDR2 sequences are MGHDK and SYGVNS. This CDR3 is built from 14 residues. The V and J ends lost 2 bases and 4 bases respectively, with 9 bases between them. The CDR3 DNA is TGTGCCAGCAGTGAAGCGACAGGAAATCAGCCCCAGCATTTT. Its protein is CASSEATGNQPQHF.

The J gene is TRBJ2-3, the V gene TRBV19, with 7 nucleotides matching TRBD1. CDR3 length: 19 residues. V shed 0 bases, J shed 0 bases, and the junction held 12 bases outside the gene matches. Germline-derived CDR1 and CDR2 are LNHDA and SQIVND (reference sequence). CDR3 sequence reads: CASSIDGQEEEPSTDTQYF. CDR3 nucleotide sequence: TGTGCCAGTAGTATAGATGGACAGGAAGAAGAACCTAGCACAGATACGCAGTATTTT. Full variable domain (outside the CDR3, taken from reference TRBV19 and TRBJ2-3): DGGITQSPKYLFRKEGQNVTLSCEQNLNHDAMYWYRQDPGQGLRLIYYSQIVNDFQKGDIAEGYSVSREKKESFPLTVTSAQKNPTAFYLCASSIDGQEEEPSTDTQYFGPGTRLTVL.

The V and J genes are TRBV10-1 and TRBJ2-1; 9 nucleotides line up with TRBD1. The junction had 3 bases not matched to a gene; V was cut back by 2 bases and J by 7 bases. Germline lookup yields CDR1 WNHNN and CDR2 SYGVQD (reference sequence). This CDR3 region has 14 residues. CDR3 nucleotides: TGCGCCAGCAGTGAGGGGACAGGGTGGAATGAGCAGTTCTTC. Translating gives CASSEGTGWNEQFF.

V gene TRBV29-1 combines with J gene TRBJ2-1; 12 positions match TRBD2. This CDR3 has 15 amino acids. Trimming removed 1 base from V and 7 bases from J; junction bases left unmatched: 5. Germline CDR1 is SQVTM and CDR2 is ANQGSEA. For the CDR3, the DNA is TGCAGCGTTGAAGGGCCTAGCGGGAGGGGGAATGAGCAGTTCTTC. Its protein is CSVEGPSGRGNEQFF.

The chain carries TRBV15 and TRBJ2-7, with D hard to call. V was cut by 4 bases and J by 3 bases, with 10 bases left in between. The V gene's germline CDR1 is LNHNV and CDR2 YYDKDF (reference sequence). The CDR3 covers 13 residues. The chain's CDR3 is CATSITPFYEQYF. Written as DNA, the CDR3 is TGTGCCACCAGCATCACGCCATTCTACGAGCAGTACTTC. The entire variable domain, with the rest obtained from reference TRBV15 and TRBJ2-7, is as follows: DAMVIQNPRYQVTQFGKPVTLSCSQTLNHNVMYWYQQKSSQAPKLLFHYYDKDFNNEADTPDNFQSRRPNTSFCFLDIRSPGLGDTAMYLCATSITPFYEQYFGPGTRLTVT.

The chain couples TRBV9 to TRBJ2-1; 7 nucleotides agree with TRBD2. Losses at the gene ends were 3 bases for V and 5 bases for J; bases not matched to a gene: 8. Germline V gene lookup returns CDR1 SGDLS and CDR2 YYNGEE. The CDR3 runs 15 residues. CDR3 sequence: CASSDAQAGNNEQFF. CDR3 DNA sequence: TGTGCCAGCAGCGACGCCCAAGCGGGGAACAATGAGCAGTTCTTC.

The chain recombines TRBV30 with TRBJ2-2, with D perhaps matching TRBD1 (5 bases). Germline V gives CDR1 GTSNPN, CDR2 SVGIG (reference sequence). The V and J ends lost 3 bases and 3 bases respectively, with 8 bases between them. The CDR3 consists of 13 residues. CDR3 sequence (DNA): TGTGCCTGGAGCCTAGGGGACACCGGGGAGCTGTTTTTT. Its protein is CAWSLGDTGELFF.

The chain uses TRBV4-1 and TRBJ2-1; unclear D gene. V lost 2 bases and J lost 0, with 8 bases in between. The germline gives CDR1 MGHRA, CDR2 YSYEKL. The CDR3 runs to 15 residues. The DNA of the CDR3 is TGCGCCAGCAGCCAACTAGTGAGCTCCTACAATGAGCAGTTCTTC. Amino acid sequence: CASSQLVSSYNEQFF.

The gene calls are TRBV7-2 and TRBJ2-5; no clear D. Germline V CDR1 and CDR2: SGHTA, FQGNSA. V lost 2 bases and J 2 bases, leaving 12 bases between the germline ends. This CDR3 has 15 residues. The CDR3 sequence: CASSLYGSRQETQYF. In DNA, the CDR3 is TGTGCCAGCAGCTTATATGGCAGCCGACAAGAGACCCAGTACTTC.